The TCR beta chain under discussion was sequenced for a study of CXCR3-negative and CXCR3-positive naive CD8 T cells. Broader study findings: More hydrophobic TRB CDR3s occurred in CXCR3-positive than in CXCR3-negative naive cells. Comparably high diversity was seen in both naive subsets, and much lower diversity in memory CD8+ cells.

All CD8+ T cell subsets were sorted in triplicate at 250,000 to 300,000 cells each. CD45RO-CCR7+CD27+CD95- was the phenotype of naive CD8+ T cells. The libraries of TRB cDNA were prepared using 5' RACE with UMI labels. One entry per CDR3 protein, without DNA, is what TCRdb gives after re-calling the 5' RACE reads. Its table records about 130,000 distinct CDR3 sequences. Note on this clonotype: Its antigen is undetermined.

Sample: naive CXCR3+ CD8+ T cells from blood. The subset is: CD45RO-CCR7+CD27+CD95- naive CD8+ T cells expressing CXCR3 (TNR3+). This clonotype was sampled from a human donor in good health. Some clones in this sample may be carry-over from other donors' samples.

This CDR3 is CSVYGQGGTYEQYF. J is TRBJ2-7 and V is TRBV29-1; TCRdb outputs TRBD1, but without DNA this stays unchecked. Germline loops: CDR1 SQVTM, CDR2 ANQGSEA. This CDR3 spans 14 amino acids.